The source of this TCR beta chain is a study of T-cell reconstitution after alpha-beta-depleted transplantation in children. This clonotype was detected many times. Germline V lookup: CDR1 MNHEY, CDR2 SMNVEV (reference sequence). The CDR3 is 15 residues long. V was clipped by 2 bases and J by 5 bases, with 13 bases between them. As it was prepared, the TCRbeta library received unique molecular identifiers. TCRdb analysed the PCR reads with MiXCR anew, one entry per CDR3 protein. The sample carries about 400,000 distinct CDR3 sequences, about a fifth recorded once. The clonotype originates from a human donor who donated a stem cell graft to a child with acute myeloid leukemia. The sequences come from PBMCs from the stem cell graft donor, collected from the stem cell graft. J is TRBJ2-1 and V is TRBV27; D uncertain. The CDR3: CASSLTWGRNNEQFF. In DNA form, the CDR3 reads TGTGCCAGCAGTTTAACTTGGGGTAGGAACAATGAGCAGTTCTTC.